A single sample gave rise to the 21 T cell receptor beta chains below, sequenced in a study of blood T cell repertoires in COVID-19. Data came from immunoSEQ multiplex PCR; TCRdb stores just in-frame clones and leaves some out. The profile covers fewer than 180,000 clones, with more than 75% appearing a single time and 2.2% taken by the ten largest. The sequencing sample was made of peripheral blood. All receptors come from a man aged 70 or older with acute or convalescent COVID-19.

V usage is TRBV11-2 and J usage is TRBJ2-5; 9 nucleotides agree with TRBD1. Losses at the gene ends were 1 base for V and 5 bases for J; bases not matched to a gene: 8. The CDR3 spans 16 residues. Germline V CDR1 and CDR2: SGHAT, FQNNGV. The CDR3 nucleotides are TGTGCCAGCAGCTTAGTTCGGGACAGGGCGCGGGAGACCCAGTACTTC. Its protein is CASSLVRDRARETQYF.

The chain has TRBV19 and TRBJ1-1; tentative D call: TRBD1 (5 bases). Trimming stripped 4 bases from V and 7 bases from J, with 16 bases between. The germline V gene has CDR1 LNHDA and CDR2 SQIVND (reference sequence). This CDR3 is built from 14 residues. CDR3: CASSTGRIVGEAFF. The DNA of the CDR3 is TGTGCCAGTAGTACAGGGAGGATAGTTGGTGAAGCTTTCTTT. Drawing the rest from reference TRBV19 and TRBJ1-1, the complete variable domain is DGGITQSPKYLFRKEGQNVTLSCEQNLNHDAMYWYRQDPGQGLRLIYYSQIVNDFQKGDIAEGYSVSREKKESFPLTVTSAQKNPTAFYLCASSTGRIVGEAFFGQGTRLTVV.

This clone has more than one count but fewer than ten. At one end the junction does not follow the germline gene, possibly because of a read error. J is TRBJ2-7 and V is TRBV3-1 (or the pseudogene TRBV3-2), with TRBD1 identical over 7 bases. This CDR3 is built from 13 residues. Germline lookup yields CDR1 LGHDT and CDR2 YNNKEL (reference sequence). The CDR3 region is CASSQGAGTDKHF. Written as DNA, the CDR3 is TGTGCCAGCAGCCAAGGGGCCGGGACAGACAAACACTTC.

The V gene is TRBV6-5, the J gene TRBJ1-3; TRBD1 might be the D (6 bases). The germline V and J ends were trimmed by 0 bases and 4 bases, with 13 bases remaining between them. The CDR3 totals 16 residues. The germline V gene has CDR1 MNHEY and CDR2 SVGAGI. The CDR3 is CASSYSIPGAGNTIYF. CDR3 in DNA: TGTGCCAGCAGTTACTCGATACCAGGGGCCGGAAACACCATATATTTT.

This sequence joins TRBV5-1 and TRBJ2-7, with D unclear. V was clipped by 4 bases and J by 0 bases, with 11 bases between them. Germline V gene sequence: CDR1 SGHRS, CDR2 YFSETQ. The CDR3 is 14 amino acids. CDR3 DNA sequence: TGCGCCAGCAGCCCCCAACCGAGCTCCTACGAGCAGTACTTC. Amino acids: CASSPQPSSYEQYF.

The chain has TRBV7-6 and TRBJ1-3; D is possibly TRBD1 (6 bases). This CDR3 is 15 amino acids long. V was clipped by 5 bases and J by 8 bases, with 19 bases between them. CDR1 and CDR2 (germline): SGHVS, FNYEAQ. The CDR3 sequence is CASSRSLAQGHTIYF. CDR3 DNA sequence: TGTGCCAGCAGCCGCAGCCTAGCACAGGGCCACACCATATATTTT.

This clone was detected ten times or more. This rearrangement joins TRBV3-1 (or the pseudogene TRBV3-2) to TRBJ2-3, with 13 bases lining up with TRBD2. CDR3 length equals 17 residues. V lost 6 bases and J lost 1; bases outside the gene matches: 7. Germline V lookup: CDR1 LGHDT, CDR2 YNNKEL (reference sequence). The CDR3 sequence is CASRPGLAGVGTDTQYF. The DNA for the CDR3 is TGTGCCAGCAGACCCGGACTAGCGGGAGTGGGCACAGATACGCAGTATTTT.

The chain links TRBV19 to TRBJ2-5; tentative D call: TRBD1 (7 bases). Trimming pared 4 bases from V and 0 bases from J, leaving 15 bases between. The CDR3 is 16 residues long. The V gene's germline CDR1 is LNHDA and CDR2 SQIVND (reference sequence). The CDR3 spells CASSTVAGGYQETQYF. The CDR3 nucleotides are TGTGCCAGTAGTACTGTGGCAGGGGGGTACCAAGAGACCCAGTACTTC.

The chain employs TRBV29-1 and TRBJ1-1; TRBD1 is a possible D gene (5 bases). Trimming took off 7 bases at V and 1 base at J, with 13 bases between the two ends. Germline V gene sequence: CDR1 SQVTM, CDR2 ANQGSEA. This CDR3 is built from 13 residues. The DNA for the CDR3 is TGCAGCGCCAGACGGGGGGGGAACACTGAAGCTTTCTTT. Translated, it gives CSARRGGNTEAFF.

V and J are TRBV6-5 and TRBJ1-2; the D gene is possibly TRBD1 (5 bases). This CDR3 spans 13 amino acids. Germline lookup yields CDR1 MNHEY and CDR2 SVGAGI. V lost 5 bases, J lost 8 bases, and 15 bases lay in between. CDR3 protein: CASSPGGIAGYTF. The DNA of the CDR3 is TGTGCCAGCAGTCCGGGGGGTATAGCCGGCTACACCTTC.

The V gene is TRBV6-6, the J gene TRBJ2-7; 7 bases agree with TRBD2. The CDR3 extends over 14 amino acids. Per the germline V gene, CDR1 is MNHNY and CDR2 is SVGAGI (reference sequence). V shed 11 bases and J 7 bases; nucleotides not matched to a gene: 17. CDR3 bases: TGTGCCGCCAGGCGCGGGGGACCTCTTGAAGAGCAGTACTTC. Translation gives CAARRGGPLEEQYF.

J is TRBJ1-5 and V is TRBV12-3 or TRBV12-4; no clear D gene. V lost 9 bases and J lost 4, with 13 bases in between. There are 13 residues in the CDR3. CDR3 nucleotide sequence: TGTGCCAGTAGGGAGGATCGGAATCAGCCCCAGCATTTT. The encoded protein is CASREDRNQPQHF.

The chain employs TRBV28 and TRBJ1-6; TRBD1 might be the D (6 bases). V gave up 7 bases and J gave up 0 bases, with 16 bases separating them. The germline gives CDR1 MDHEN, CDR2 SYDVKM. This CDR3 spans 17 amino acids. The CDR3 sequence is CASTLWTESSYNSPLHF. The DNA of the CDR3 is TGTGCCAGCACCCTTTGGACAGAGAGCTCCTATAATTCACCCCTCCACTTT.

The chain couples TRBV15 to TRBJ1-2; D is unclear. The CDR3 covers 14 residues. The germline CDR1 and CDR2 sequences are LNHNV and YYDKDF (reference sequence). The V gene lost 0 bases and the J gene lost 0 bases, with 5 bases spanning the gap. CDR3 amino acids: CATSRDRANYGYTF. CDR3 nucleotides: TGTGCCACCAGCAGAGATAGAGCTAACTATGGCTACACCTTC.

This chain links TRBV5-1 with TRBJ1-5, with 8 bases lining up with TRBD1. Germline V lookup: CDR1 SGHRS, CDR2 YFSETQ. There are 14 residues in the CDR3. The V gene end was trimmed by 3 bases and the J gene end by 4 bases; junction bases not matched to a gene: 3. This CDR3 is CASSYGTGNQPQHF. The DNA for the CDR3 is TGCGCCAGCAGCTACGGGACAGGAAATCAGCCCCAGCATTTT.

This clone occurred once. In DNA form, the CDR3 reads TGTGCCAACGGGACTAGCGGGAGAGGGAATGAGCAGTTCTTC. Its translation: CANGTSGRGNEQFF. The V gene is TRBV6-5, the J gene TRBJ2-1; 14 bases are a match to TRBD2. V was pared by 10 bases and J by 7 bases, with 6 bases of the junction left unmatched. The CDR3 covers 14 residues. Germline lookup yields CDR1 MNHEY and CDR2 SVGAGI.

The CDR3 DNA reads TGTGCCAGCAGCCAAGGGTCGGGGGGCTGGACTGAAGCTTTCTTT. Amino acids: CASSQGSGGWTEAFF. The J gene is TRBJ1-1, the V gene TRBV3-1 (or the pseudogene TRBV3-2); the D gene is possibly TRBD1 (6 bases). Germline V lookup: CDR1 LGHDT, CDR2 YNNKEL (reference sequence). CDR3 length: 15 residues. V lost 1 base and J 5 bases, leaving 14 bases between the germline ends.

This chain joins TRBV7-8 and TRBJ2-5; 8 bases align to TRBD1. The CDR3 loop spans 17 amino acids. J was trimmed by 0 bases and V by 0 bases; bases with no gene match: 6. Germline lookup yields CDR1 SGHVS and CDR2 FQNEAQ. DNA of the CDR3: TGTGCCAGCAGCTTAGCAGACAGGGGCTGGTACCAAGAGACCCAGTACTTC. It translates to CASSLADRGWYQETQYF.

There are a few counts of this clone. The J gene is TRBJ1-1, the V gene TRBV5-4; D not certain. V gave up 4 bases and J gave up 8 bases, with 18 bases separating them. The germline CDR1 and CDR2 sequences are SGHNT and YYREEE (reference sequence). The CDR3 is 14 amino acids. The CDR3, as DNA: TGTGCCAGCAGCCCCGGGGTGGTTGTAGAGGAAGCTTTCTTT. It specifies CASSPGVVVEEAFF.

This clone was seen once. This chain connects TRBV3-1 (or the pseudogene TRBV3-2) to TRBJ2-7, with 10 bases matching TRBD2. In germline, CDR1 is LGHDT, CDR2 YNNKEL (reference sequence). This CDR3 is built from 15 residues. The J segment lost 5 bases and the V segment lost 0 bases, leaving 4 bases of the junction unmatched. The CDR3: CASSQDPSGSDEQYF. CDR3 DNA sequence: TGTGCCAGCAGCCAAGATCCTAGCGGGAGCGACGAGCAGTACTTC.

The V call is TRBV9, the J call TRBJ2-7; D gene unclear. V was trimmed by 0 bases and J by 0 bases, leaving 7 bases between them. The length of the CDR3 is 14 residues. Germline V gene data show CDR1 as SGDLS and CDR2 as YYNGEE. The CDR3 here is CASSVEQFSYEQYF. The DNA of the CDR3 is TGTGCCAGCAGCGTAGAACAATTCTCCTACGAGCAGTACTTC. The entire variable domain, with the rest obtained from reference TRBV9 and TRBJ2-7, is as follows: DSGVTQTPKHLITATGQRVTLRCSPRSGDLSVYWYQQSLDQGLQFLIQYYNGEERAKGNILERFSAQQFPDLHSELNLSSLELGDSALYFCASSVEQFSYEQYFGPGTRLTVT.